This T cell receptor (beta chain) came from a study of control samples from healthy donors and cancer patients. Clones were sequenced by immunoSEQ multiplex PCR, and TCRdb holds only the in-frame ones, with some missing. The data contain some 160,000 clones, under 90% of them singletons. Sequencing was done on a sample of blood. The clonotype originates from a man aged 25-45 years in good health.

CDR3 region: CASSLGTGSAQYF. The CDR3 nucleotides are TGCGCCAGCAGCTTGGGTACAGGGTCGGCGCAGTACTTC. The chain carries TRBV5-1 and TRBJ2-7, with a weak D call TRBD1 (6 bases). V was clipped by 0 bases and J by 9 bases, with 13 bases between them. Germline CDR1 reads SGHRS; CDR2 reads YFSETQ. This CDR3 is built from 13 residues.